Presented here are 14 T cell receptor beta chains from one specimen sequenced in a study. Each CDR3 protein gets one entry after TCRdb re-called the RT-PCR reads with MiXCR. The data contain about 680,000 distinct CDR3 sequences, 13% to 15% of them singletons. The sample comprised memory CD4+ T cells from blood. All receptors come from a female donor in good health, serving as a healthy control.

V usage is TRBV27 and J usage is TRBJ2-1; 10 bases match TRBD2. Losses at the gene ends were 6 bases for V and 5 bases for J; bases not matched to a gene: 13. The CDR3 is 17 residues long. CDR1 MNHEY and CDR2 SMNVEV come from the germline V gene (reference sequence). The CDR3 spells CASRDGSSGSNHNEQFF. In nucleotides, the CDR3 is TGTGCCAGCAGAGATGGGTCTAGCGGGAGTAATCACAATGAGCAGTTCTTC.

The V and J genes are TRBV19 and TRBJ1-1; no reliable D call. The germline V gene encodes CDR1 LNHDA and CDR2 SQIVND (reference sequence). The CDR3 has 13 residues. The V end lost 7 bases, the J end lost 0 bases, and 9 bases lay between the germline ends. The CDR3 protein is CASMTDMNTEAFF. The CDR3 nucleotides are TGTGCCAGTATGACGGATATGAACACTGAAGCTTTCTTT.

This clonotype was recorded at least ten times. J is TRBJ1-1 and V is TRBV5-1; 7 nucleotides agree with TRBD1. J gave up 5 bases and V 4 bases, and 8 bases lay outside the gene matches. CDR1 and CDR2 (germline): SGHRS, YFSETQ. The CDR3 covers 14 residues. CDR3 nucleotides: TGCGCCAGCAGCACCGACAGGGAGGGGACTGAAGCTTTCTTT. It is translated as CASSTDREGTEAFF. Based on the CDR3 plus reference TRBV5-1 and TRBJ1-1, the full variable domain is KAGVTQTPRYLIKTRGQQVTLSCSPISGHRSVSWYQQTPGQGLQFLFEYFSETQRNKGNFPGRFSGRQFSNSRSEMNVSTLELGDSALYLCASSTDREGTEAFFGQGTRLTVV.

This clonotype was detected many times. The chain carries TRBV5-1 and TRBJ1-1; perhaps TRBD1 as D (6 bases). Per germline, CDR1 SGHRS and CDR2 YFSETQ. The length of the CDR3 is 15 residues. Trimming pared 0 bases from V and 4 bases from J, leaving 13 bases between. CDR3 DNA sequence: TGCGCCAGCAGCTTGGATACGGGGGCGGTCACTGAAGCTTTCTTT. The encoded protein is CASSLDTGAVTEAFF.

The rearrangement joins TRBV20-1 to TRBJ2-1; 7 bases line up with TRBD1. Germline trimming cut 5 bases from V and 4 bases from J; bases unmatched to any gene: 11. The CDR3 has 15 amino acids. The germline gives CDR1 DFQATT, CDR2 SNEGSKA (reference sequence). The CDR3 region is CSAPIYGRGYNEQFF. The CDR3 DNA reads TGCAGTGCTCCGATCTACGGCAGGGGGTACAATGAGCAGTTCTTC.

The CDR3 sequence is CASSTTGTFYTDTQYF. CDR3 sequence (DNA): TGTGCCAGTAGTACAACCGGGACATTCTACACAGATACGCAGTATTTT. The gene calls are TRBV19 and TRBJ2-3; D possibly corresponds to TRBD1 (6 bases). With 4 bases removed from V and 2 bases from J, the gap between germline ends came to 16 bases. Germline V gives CDR1 LNHDA, CDR2 SQIVND (reference sequence). There are 16 residues in the CDR3.

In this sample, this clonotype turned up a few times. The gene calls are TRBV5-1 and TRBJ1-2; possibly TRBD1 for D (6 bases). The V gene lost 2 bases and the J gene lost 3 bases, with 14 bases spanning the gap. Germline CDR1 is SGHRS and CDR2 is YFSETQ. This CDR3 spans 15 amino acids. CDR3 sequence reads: CASSFQQGLDYGYTF. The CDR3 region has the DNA TGCGCCAGCAGCTTCCAACAGGGCCTGGACTATGGCTACACCTTC.

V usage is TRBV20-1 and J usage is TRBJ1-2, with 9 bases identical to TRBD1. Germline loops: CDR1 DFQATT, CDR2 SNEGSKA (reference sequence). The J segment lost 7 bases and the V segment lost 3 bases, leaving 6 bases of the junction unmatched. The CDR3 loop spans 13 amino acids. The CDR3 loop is CSASARDRAGYTF. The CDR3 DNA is TGCAGTGCTAGTGCCCGGGACAGGGCTGGCTACACCTTC.

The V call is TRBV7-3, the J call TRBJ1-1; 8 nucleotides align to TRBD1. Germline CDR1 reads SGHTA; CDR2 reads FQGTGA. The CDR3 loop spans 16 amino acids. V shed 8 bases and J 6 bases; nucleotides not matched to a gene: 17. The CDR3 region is CASGKTGAVDLAEAFF. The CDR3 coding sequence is TGTGCCAGCGGTAAGACAGGGGCCGTCGACCTGGCTGAAGCTTTCTTT.

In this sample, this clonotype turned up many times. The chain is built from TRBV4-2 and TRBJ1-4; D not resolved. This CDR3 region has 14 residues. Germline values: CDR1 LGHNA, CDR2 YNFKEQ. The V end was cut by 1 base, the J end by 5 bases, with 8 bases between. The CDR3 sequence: CASSQGTGNEKLFF. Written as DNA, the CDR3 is TGTGCCAGCAGCCAAGGGACGGGGAATGAAAAACTGTTTTTT.

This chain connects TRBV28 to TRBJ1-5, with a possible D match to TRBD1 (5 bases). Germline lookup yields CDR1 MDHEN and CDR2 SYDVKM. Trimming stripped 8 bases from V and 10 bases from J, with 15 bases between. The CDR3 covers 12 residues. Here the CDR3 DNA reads TGTGCCAGCCAGGGTCGGCGTCAACCCCAGCATTTT. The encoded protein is CASQGRRQPQHF. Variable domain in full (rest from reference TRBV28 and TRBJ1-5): DVKVTQSSRYLVKRTGEKVFLECVQDMDHENMFWYRQDPGLGLRLIYFSYDVKMKEKGDIPEGYSVSREKKERFSLILESASTNQTSMYLCASQGRRQPQHFGDGTRLSIL.

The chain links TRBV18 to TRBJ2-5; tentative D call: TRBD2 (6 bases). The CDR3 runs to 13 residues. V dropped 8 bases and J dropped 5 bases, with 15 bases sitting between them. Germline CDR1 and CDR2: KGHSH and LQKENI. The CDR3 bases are TGTGCCAGCAGCCAAAATGGAGGGGAGACCCAGTACTTC. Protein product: CASSQNGGETQYF.

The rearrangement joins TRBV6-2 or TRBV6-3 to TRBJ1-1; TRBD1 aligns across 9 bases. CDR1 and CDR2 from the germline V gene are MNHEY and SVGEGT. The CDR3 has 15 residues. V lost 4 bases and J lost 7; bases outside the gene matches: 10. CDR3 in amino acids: CASSSTGGFSIEAFF. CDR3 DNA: TGTGCCAGCAGTTCGACAGGGGGATTCTCAATTGAAGCTTTCTTT.

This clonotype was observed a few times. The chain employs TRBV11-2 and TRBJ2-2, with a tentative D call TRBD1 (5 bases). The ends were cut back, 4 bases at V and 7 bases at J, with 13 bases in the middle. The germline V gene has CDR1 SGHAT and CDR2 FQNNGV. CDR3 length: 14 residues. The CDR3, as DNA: TGTGCCAGCAGCTCCCAGGACATCCGCGGGGAGCTGTTTTTT. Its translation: CASSSQDIRGELFF.